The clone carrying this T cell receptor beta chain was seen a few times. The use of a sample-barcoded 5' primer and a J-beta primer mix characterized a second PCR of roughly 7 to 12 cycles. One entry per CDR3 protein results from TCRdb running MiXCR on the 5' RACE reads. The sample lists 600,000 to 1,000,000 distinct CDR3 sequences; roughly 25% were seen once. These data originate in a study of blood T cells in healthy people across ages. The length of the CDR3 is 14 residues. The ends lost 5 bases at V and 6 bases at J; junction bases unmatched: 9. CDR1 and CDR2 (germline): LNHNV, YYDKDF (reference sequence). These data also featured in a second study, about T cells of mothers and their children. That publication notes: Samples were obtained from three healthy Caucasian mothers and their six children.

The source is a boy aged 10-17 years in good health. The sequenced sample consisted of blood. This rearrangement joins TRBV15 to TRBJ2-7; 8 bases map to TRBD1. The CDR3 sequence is CATSRRGQASEQYF. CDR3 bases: TGTGCCACCAGCCGAAGGGGACAGGCGAGCGAGCAGTACTTC. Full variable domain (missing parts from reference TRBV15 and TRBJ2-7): DAMVIQNPRYQVTQFGKPVTLSCSQTLNHNVMYWYQQKSSQAPKLLFHYYDKDFNNEADTPDNFQSRRPNTSFCFLDIRSPGLGDTAMYLCATSRRGQASEQYFGPGTRLTVT.